The rows below give T cell receptor beta chains drawn from one sample of a study of tumor-infiltrating lymphocytes in oesophageal squamous cell carcinoma. TCRdb ran MiXCR on the PCR reads and lists one entry per CDR3 protein. The profile shows 8,000 to 13,000 distinct CDR3 sequences, about 60% of them singletons. Specimen: esophageal tumor tissue. The source is a female donor with esophageal squamous cell carcinoma. Both conserved end residues are part of each CDR3. The D gene is left open where the match is weak. Clone size is shown for a subset of rows, as once, few, many or a class of expanded clone.

d_call j_call clone_size v_call cdr3_nt cdr3_aa
TRBD2 TRBJ2-1 . TRBV27 TGTGCCAGCAGTTTGCTAGCGGGTTTCAATGAGCAGTTCTTC CASSLLAGFNEQFF
TRBD1 TRBJ2-7 many TRBV5-1 TGCGCCAGCAGTTATACAGGACAGGCCTCCTACGAGCAGTACTTC CASSYTGQASYEQYF
TRBD1 TRBJ1-5 once TRBV28 TGTGCCAGCAGTCCTACAGGGGGCGTTTATCAGCCCCAGCATTTT CASSPTGGVYQPQHF
. TRBJ2-3 . TRBV7-2 TGTGCCAGCAGGCCACTAGCCCAGGCAGATACGCAGTATTTT CASRPLAQADTQYF
. TRBJ2-1 . TRBV28 TGTGCCAGCAGTAATCCGAGTAGCGGAAACTACAATGAGCAGTTCTTC CASSNPSSGNYNEQFF
. TRBJ2-3 . TRBV28 TGTGCCAGCAGTTTGGATACGCAGTATTTT CASSLDTQYF
TRBD2 TRBJ2-1 . TRBV6-9 TGTGCCAGCAGTTATCGGGAGGGCTTCAGCTCCTACAATGAGCAGTTCTTC CASSYREGFSSYNEQFF
TRBD2 TRBJ2-5 . TRBV11-3 TGTGCCAGCAGCCCCCGGACTAGGGAGACCCAGTACTTC CASSPRTRETQYF
. TRBJ2-7 . TRBV6-1 TGTGCCAGCAGTCAGGGCCTTCTGGGATACGAGCAGTACTTC CASSQGLLGYEQYF
. TRBJ1-5 many TRBV6-1 TGTGCCAGCAGTTATGGGCAGCTCAATCAGCCCCAGCATTTT CASSYGQLNQPQHF
. TRBJ2-7 . TRBV7-3 TGTGCCAGCAGCCGACTGGGGGGCTACGAGCAGTACTTC CASSRLGGYEQYF
. TRBJ1-1 . TRBV5-1 TGCGCCAGCAGACAGGGAGGGGGAGTTTCTGAAGCTTTCTTT CASRQGGGVSEAFF
. TRBJ2-1 . TRBV11-1 TGTGCCAGCAGCTCGAGACTAGTCCCCTACAATGAGCAGTTCTTC CASSSRLVPYNEQFF
. TRBJ2-5 . TRBV6-1 TGTGCCAGCAGCCCCCCCGGAGAGACCCAGTACTTC CASSPPGETQYF